The clone carrying this TCR beta chain was seen more than once but under ten times. The antigen is undetermined. The sample is drawn from a study of early T cells in non-severe SARS-CoV-2 infection. Overall study context: Bulk RNA from unsorted whole blood was sequenced; chains were unpaired. Findings of the study overall: Missing private and CD4 specificities, VDJdb matching favored anti-spike CD8 responses.

The germline V gene encodes CDR1 SGHVS and CDR2 FNYEAQ. V was pared by 2 bases and J by 0 bases, with 11 bases between. The CDR3 has 15 residues. Attachment of unique molecular identifiers was made to individual cDNA molecules. One entry per CDR3 protein, called by TCRdb with MiXCR from the 5' RACE reads. The sample has about 22,000 distinct CDR3 sequences; 3.6% are singletons. The sequencing sample was made of whole blood. This sequence was found in an adult who was a healthcare worker with PCR-confirmed SARS-CoV-2 infection or an uninfected control (not recorded which). The rearrangement uses TRBV7-6 and TRBJ2-7; possible D gene TRBD1, 6 bases. CDR3 nucleotides: TGTGCCAGCAGCTTATCAGGGGACGACTCCTACGAGCAGTACTTC. It yields the protein CASSLSGDDSYEQYF.